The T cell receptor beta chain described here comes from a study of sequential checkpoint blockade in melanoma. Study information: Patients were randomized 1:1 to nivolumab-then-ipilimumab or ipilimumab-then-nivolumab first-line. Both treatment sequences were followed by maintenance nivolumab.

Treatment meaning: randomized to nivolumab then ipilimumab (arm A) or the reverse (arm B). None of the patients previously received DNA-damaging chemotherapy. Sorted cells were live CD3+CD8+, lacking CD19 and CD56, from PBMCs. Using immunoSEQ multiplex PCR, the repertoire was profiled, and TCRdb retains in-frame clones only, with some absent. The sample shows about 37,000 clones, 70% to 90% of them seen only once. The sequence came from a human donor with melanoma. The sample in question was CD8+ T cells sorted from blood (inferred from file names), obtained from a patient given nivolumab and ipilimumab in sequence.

The CDR3 loop reads CASSRGGGEAFF. The CDR3 DNA follows: TGTGCCAGCAGCCGAGGGGGCGGTGAAGCTTTCTTT. This chain links TRBV7-8 with TRBJ1-1; 7 bases are shared with TRBD1. Germline V CDR1 and CDR2: SGHVS, FQNEAQ. V shed 5 bases and J 7 bases; nucleotides not matched to a gene: 4. This CDR3 has 12 residues.